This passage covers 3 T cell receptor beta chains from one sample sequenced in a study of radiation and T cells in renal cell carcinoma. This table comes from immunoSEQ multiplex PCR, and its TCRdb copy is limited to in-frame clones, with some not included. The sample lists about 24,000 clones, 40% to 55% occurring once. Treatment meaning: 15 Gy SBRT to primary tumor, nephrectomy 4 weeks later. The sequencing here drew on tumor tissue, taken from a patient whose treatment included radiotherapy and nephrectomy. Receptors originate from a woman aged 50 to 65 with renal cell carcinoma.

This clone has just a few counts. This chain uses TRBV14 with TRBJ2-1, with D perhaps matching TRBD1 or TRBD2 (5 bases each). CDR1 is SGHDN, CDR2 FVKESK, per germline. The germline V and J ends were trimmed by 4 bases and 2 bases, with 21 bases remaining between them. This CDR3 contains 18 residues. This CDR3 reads CASSPLGRASRAYNEQFF. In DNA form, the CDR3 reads TGTGCCAGCAGCCCATTGGGGCGGGCGTCCCGGGCCTACAATGAGCAGTTCTTC.

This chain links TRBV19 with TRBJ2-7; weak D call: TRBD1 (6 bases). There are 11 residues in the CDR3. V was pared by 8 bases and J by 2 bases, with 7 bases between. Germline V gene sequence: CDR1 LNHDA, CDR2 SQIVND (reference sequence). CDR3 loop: CASRDTYEQYF. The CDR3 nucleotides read TGTGCCAGTCGGGACACCTACGAGCAGTACTTC.

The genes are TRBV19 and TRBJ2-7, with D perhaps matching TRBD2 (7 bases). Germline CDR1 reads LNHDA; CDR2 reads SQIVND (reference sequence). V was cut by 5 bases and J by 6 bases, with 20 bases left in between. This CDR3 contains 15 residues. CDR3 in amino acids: CASSAGAHVASEQYF. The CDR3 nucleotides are TGTGCCAGTAGTGCGGGGGCGCATGTTGCCTCCGAGCAGTACTTC.